This T cell receptor (beta chain) was retrieved from a study of blood T cell repertoires in COVID-19. V shed 2 bases and J shed 7 bases, with 9 bases lying between them. Germline V CDR1 and CDR2: SGHRS, YFSETQ. The CDR3 totals 13 residues. Some clones are missing from TCRdb's copy, which holds only in-frame ones; the method was immunoSEQ multiplex PCR. The table records about 230,000 clones, roughly 83% of them present only once. This TCR came from an older woman with active or convalescent COVID-19. The chain links TRBV5-1 to TRBJ1-4, with a tentative D call TRBD1 (5 bases). The sequenced sample consisted of peripheral blood. The CDR3 DNA reads as TGCGCCAGCAGCTTCGGGGGTACTGAAAAACTGTTTTTT. It is translated as CASSFGGTEKLFF.